The source of this T cell receptor beta chain is a study of PD-1 blockade in classical Hodgkin lymphoma. Overall study context: Patients got intravenous nivolumab 3 mg/kg every 2 weeks. Whole-study results and caveats: Complete responders' diversity at baseline resembled that of newly diagnosed patients. Whereas CD4+ TCR diversity had risen significantly by C4D1, CD8+ TCR diversity had not.

As for this clone: Its specificity is unknown.

Every single patient, without exception, relapsed after autologous stem cell transplantation, and brentuximab vedotin exposure varied. Sequencing used immunoSEQ multiplex PCR; TCRdb keeps in-frame clones, though not all of them. The sample yields over 85,000 clones, roughly 80% seen once. The CDR3 contains 14 residues. Germline values: CDR1 SGHNT, CDR2 YYREEE (reference sequence). Trimming left V 0 bases short and J 2 bases short, with 8 bases between. The sample was peripheral blood mononuclear cells (PBMCs), taken before the second cycle of nivolumab. The rearrangement joins TRBV5-4 to TRBJ1-1; the D is unclear. The source is a human donor with classical Hodgkin lymphoma. The CDR3 is CASSLAVSNTEAFF. The CDR3 DNA is TGTGCCAGCAGCTTGGCCGTCAGCAACACTGAAGCTTTCTTT.